The source of this T cell receptor (beta chain) is a study of radiotherapy plus CTLA-4 blockade in lung cancer. The study, taken as a whole, reports: Early clonal dynamics of blood T cells, together with interferon-beta, were reported as the best response predictor. TCR clones of tumor origin grew in blood after radiotherapy plus ipilimumab.

Of note for this clone: Its antigen is not identified.

Germline V gene sequence: CDR1 SEHNR, CDR2 FQNEAQ (reference sequence). Trimming took off 5 bases at V and 5 bases at J, with 16 bases between the two ends. The CDR3 is 15 amino acids. The table came from immunoSEQ multiplex PCR; TCRdb's copy has only in-frame clones and leaves some out. The table shows 130,000 or so clones, with more than 80% occurring only once. This specimen consisted of peripheral blood, obtained from a patient treated with radiotherapy plus ipilimumab. The chain links TRBV7-9 to TRBJ2-1, with D perhaps being TRBD1 or TRBD2 (5 bases each). The clonotype was recovered from a human donor with non-small cell lung cancer that progressed on radiotherapy plus ipilimumab. CDR3 loop: CASSPTGTQDNEQFF. CDR3 coding DNA: TGTGCCAGCAGCCCCACCGGGACGCAAGACAATGAGCAGTTCTTC.